Listed here is a single TCR beta chain. Per the germline V gene, CDR1 is MNHEY and CDR2 is SMNVEV (reference sequence). With 2 bases clipped from V and 3 bases from J, the junction kept 2 bases outside the gene matches. The CDR3 totals 14 residues. These data belong to a study of Ad26.COV2.S vaccination and SARS-CoV-2 variants. Study overall: Recipients of Ad26.COV2.S got it intramuscularly, once or twice 56 days apart.

Regarding treatment: about 20 received Ad26.COV2.S at low or high dose, single or two shots; five or six received placebo; per-sample allocation not given. Sampling was done on day 63 after the first vaccine or placebo injection. Assay: immunoSEQ multiplex PCR; the TCRdb copy retains only in-frame clones and omits some. The table lists 300,000 to 400,000 clones, roughly 90% of them singletons. This sequence originates from a person aged 18-60 years who received the Ad26.COV2.S COVID-19 vaccine or a placebo. The chain is built from TRBV27 and TRBJ2-7, with TRBD1 identical over 9 bases. The sample here was peripheral blood, taken in a trial of Ad26.COV2.S vaccine versus placebo. The CDR3 DNA reads as TGTGCCAGCAGTTTACGGGGACAGGGCTACGAGCAGTACTTC. Its translation: CASSLRGQGYEQYF.